There are a few counts of the clone carrying this T cell receptor (beta chain). The data were obtained in a study of blood T cell repertoires in COVID-19. Study details: Material from acute and convalescent COVID-19 was sourced from the United States, Italy and Spain.

The assay was immunoSEQ multiplex PCR, and TCRdb's table has in-frame clones only and misses some. The sample yields about 250,000 clones, over 80% seen once. The sequence came from a woman aged 55-69 years with active or convalescent COVID-19. Material: peripheral blood.

The CDR3 sequence is CARSLRRESSYNEQFF. As DNA, the CDR3 is TGTGCCAGAAGCCTGAGACGGGAAAGCTCCTACAATGAGCAGTTCTTC. The chain is built from TRBV5-3 and TRBJ2-1; possible D gene TRBD2, 5 bases. TRBV5-3 is known as an ORF, though its function is uncertain. The V end lost 4 bases, the J end lost 0 bases, and 14 bases lay between the germline ends. This CDR3 comprises 16 residues.